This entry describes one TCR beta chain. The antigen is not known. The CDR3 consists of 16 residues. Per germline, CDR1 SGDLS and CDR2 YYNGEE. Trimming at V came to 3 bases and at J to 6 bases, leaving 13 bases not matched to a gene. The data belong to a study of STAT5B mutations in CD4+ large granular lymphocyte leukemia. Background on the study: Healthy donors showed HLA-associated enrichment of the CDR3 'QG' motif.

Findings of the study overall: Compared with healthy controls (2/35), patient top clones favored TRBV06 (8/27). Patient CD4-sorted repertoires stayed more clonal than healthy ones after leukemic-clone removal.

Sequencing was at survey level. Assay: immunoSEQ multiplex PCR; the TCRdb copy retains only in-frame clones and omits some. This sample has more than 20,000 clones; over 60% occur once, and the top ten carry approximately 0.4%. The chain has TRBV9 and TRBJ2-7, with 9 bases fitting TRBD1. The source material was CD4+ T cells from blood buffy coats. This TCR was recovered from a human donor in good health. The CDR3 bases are TGTGCCAGCAGCGCGCAAAACCCCGGGACAGGGTCCGAGCAGTACTTC. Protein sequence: CASSAQNPGTGSEQYF.